Sequencing of this T cell receptor (beta chain) was carried out in a study of T cell changes during pregnancy in multiple sclerosis. Germline assignment: CDR1 MNHEY and CDR2 SMNVEV (reference sequence). The CDR3 is 17 residues long. Germline trimming cut 7 bases from V and 12 bases from J; bases unmatched to any gene: 23. The data were produced by immunoSEQ multiplex PCR, yet TCRdb's version contains in-frame clones alone and is incomplete. The table has around 92,000 clones, around 93% seen once; the top ten hold around 2.2%. The clonotype was recovered from a female donor with multiple sclerosis, enrolled in a pregnancy study. The sample consisted of peripheral blood, taken in the third trimester of pregnancy. The chain joins TRBV27 to TRBJ2-1; 8 bases map to TRBD2. CDR3 residues: CASKQVAGTSPLRWQFF. CDR3 DNA: TGTGCCAGCAAACAAGTAGCGGGAACCTCGCCCTTGAGATGGCAGTTCTTC.